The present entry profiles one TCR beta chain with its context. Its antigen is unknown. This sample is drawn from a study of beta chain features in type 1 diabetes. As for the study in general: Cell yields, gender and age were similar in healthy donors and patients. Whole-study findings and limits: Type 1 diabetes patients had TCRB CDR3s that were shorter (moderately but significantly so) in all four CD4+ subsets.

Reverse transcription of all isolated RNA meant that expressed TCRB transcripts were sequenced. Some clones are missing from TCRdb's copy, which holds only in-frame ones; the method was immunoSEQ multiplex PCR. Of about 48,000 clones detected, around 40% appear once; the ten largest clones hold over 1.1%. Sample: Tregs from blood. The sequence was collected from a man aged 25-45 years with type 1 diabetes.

CDR3 DNA: TGTGCCAGCAGGTCTAGCGGCAGAACAGTGACCGGGGAGCTGTTTTTT. Protein sequence: CASRSSGRTVTGELFF. The chain combines TRBV28 with TRBJ2-2; 7 bases fit TRBD2. Germline values: CDR1 MDHEN, CDR2 SYDVKM. V was pared by 6 bases and J by 5 bases, with 12 bases of the junction left unmatched. There are 16 residues in the CDR3.